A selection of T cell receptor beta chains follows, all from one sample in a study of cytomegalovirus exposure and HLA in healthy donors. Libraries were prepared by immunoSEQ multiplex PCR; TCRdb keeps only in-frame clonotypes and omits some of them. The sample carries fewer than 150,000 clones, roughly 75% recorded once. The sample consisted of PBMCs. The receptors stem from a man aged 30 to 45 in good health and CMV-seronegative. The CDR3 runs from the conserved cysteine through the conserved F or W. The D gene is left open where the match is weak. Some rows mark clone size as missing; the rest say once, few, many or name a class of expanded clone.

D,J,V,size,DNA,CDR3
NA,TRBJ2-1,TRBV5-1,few,TGCGCCAGCAGCTTGGCTGAGATGAGCTCCTACAATGAGCAGTTCTTC,CASSLAEMSSYNEQFF
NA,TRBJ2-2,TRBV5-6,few,TGTGCCAGCAGCTCGGGGGACACCGGGGAGCTGTTTTTT,CASSSGDTGELFF
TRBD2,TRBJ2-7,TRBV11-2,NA,TGTGCCAGCAGCTTGGGCGGGGGGACCTACGAGCAGTACTTC,CASSLGGGTYEQYF
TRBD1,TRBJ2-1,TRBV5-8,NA,TGTGCCAGCAGCCCATGGGGACAGAGCTCCTACAATGAGCAGTTCTTC,CASSPWGQSSYNEQFF
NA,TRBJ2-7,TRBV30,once,TGTGCCTGGAGCCTTTATATGAGGAACGAGCAGTACTTC,CAWSLYMRNEQYF
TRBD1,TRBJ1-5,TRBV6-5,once,TGTGCCAGCAGTTATGGACAGGGCAATCAGCCCCAGCATTTT,CASSYGQGNQPQHF
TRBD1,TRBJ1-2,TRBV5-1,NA,TGCGCCACCGCGATGGCACCGGGACAGGGGACTAACTATGGCTACACCTTC,CATAMAPGQGTNYGYTF
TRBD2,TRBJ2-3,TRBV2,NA,TGTGCCAGCAGGGCTAGCGGGTATACAGATACGCAGTATTTT,CASRASGYTDTQYF
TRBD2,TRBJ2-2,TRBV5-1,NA,TGCGCCAGCAGCTTAGAAGCGGGAGGGGCGAACACCGGGGAGCTGTTTTTT,CASSLEAGGANTGELFF
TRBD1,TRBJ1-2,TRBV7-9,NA,TGTGCCAGCAGGCGCTCCGGGACAGACTATGGCTACACCTTC,CASRRSGTDYGYTF
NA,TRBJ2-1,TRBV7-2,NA,TGTGCCAGCAGCTTAGAAGCGCGCAATGAGCAGTTCTTC,CASSLEARNEQFF
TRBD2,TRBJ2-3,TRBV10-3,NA,TGTGCCATCAGTGAGAGCGGGGGAGACACAGATACGCAGTATTTT,CAISESGGDTDTQYF
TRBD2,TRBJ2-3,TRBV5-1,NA,TGCGCCAGCAGCCTCGGGACTAGCGGCGGCACAGATACGCAGTATTTT,CASSLGTSGGTDTQYF
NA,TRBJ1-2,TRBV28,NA,TGTGCCAGCAGTCGACAGGAGATAATCTATGGCTACACCTTC,CASSRQEIIYGYTF
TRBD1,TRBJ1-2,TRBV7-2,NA,TGTGCCAGCAGCTTGACCGGGACAGGGAATGGCTACACCTTC,CASSLTGTGNGYTF
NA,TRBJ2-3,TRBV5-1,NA,TGCGCCAGCAGCTTGCGAGCCCCTAAAAACACAGATACGCAGTATTTT,CASSLRAPKNTDTQYF
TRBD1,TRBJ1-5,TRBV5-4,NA,TGTGCCAGCAGCTGCCTGGACAGGTGCAATCAGCCCCAGCATTTT,CASSCLDRCNQPQHF
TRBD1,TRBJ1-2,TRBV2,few,TGTGCCAGCATTCCGGACAGGCTGAATGGCTACACCTTC,CASIPDRLNGYTF
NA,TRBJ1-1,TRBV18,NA,TGTGCCAGTTCAGACAGGTGGAACACTGAAGCTTTCTTT,CASSDRWNTEAFF
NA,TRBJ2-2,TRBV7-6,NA,TGTGCCAGCAGCTTCATAGCGAACACCGGGGAGCTGTTTTTT,CASSFIANTGELFF
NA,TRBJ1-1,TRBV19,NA,TGTGCCAGTAGCTGGACAGTTGGCAACACTGAAGCTTTCTTT,CASSWTVGNTEAFF
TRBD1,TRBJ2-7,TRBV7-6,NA,TGTGCCAGCAGCTCCGACAGGGGCGAGCAGTACTTC,CASSSDRGEQYF
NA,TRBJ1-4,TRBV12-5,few,TGTGCTAGTGGCCGAGGGATGGCTAATGAAAAACTGTTTTTT,CASGRGMANEKLFF
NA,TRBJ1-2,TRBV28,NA,TGTGCCAGCAGGCGGACAAAGCTCTATGGCTACACCTTC,CASRRTKLYGYTF
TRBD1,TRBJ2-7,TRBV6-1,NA,TGTGCCAGCAGGATGACAGGGTCCTACGAGCAGTACTTC,CASRMTGSYEQYF
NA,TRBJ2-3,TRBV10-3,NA,TGTGCCACCGCAGGGACAGATACGCAGTATTTT,CATAGTDTQYF
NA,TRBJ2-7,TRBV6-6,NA,TGTGCCAGCAGTCAAGACTTGGAATACTACGAGCAGTACTTC,CASSQDLEYYEQYF
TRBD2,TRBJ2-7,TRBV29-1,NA,TGCAGCGTACTAGCGGGGGGAGACTACGAGCAGTACTTC,CSVLAGGDYEQYF
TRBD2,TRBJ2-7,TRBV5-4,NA,TGTGCCAGCAGCCCGGCACCCCCCCTAGCGGGGAACTACGAGCAGTACTTC,CASSPAPPLAGNYEQYF
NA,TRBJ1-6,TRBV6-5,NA,TGTGCCAGCAGTTACGGGGGGCGGGAGTCACCCCTCCACTTT,CASSYGGRESPLHF
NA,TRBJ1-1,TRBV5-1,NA,TGCGCCAGCAGCTACCTGGACAAGAACACTGAAGCTTTCTTT,CASSYLDKNTEAFF
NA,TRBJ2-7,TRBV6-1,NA,TGTGCCAGCGTCAGGACAGCCTACGAGCAGTACTTC,CASVRTAYEQYF
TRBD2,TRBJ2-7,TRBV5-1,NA,TGCGCCAGCAGCGCTCCCTCCCGGTCCTTATCAGCGGGAGATTTGACCTACGAGCAGTACTTC,CASSAPSRSLSAGDLTYEQYF
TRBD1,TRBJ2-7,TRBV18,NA,TGTGCCAGCTCATCGGGACAGGGGTTGAACGAGCAGTACTTC,CASSSGQGLNEQYF
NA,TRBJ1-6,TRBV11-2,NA,TGTGCCAGCAGCTTAGATCAGTATAATTCACCCCTCCACTTT,CASSLDQYNSPLHF
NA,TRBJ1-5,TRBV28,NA,TGTGCCAGCACCCAGGGGAGGGATAGCAATCAGCCCCAGCATTTT,CASTQGRDSNQPQHF
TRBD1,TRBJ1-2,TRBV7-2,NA,TGTGCCAGCAGCGACCGGGACAGGGGATTCTTTGGCTACACCTTC,CASSDRDRGFFGYTF
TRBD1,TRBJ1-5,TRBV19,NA,TGTGCCAGTACCCAATATTGGGGGGTGACAGGGGGTAGCAATCAGCCCCAGCATTTT,CASTQYWGVTGGSNQPQHF
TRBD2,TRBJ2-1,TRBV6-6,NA,TGTGCCAGCAGATCCACTAGCGGGGGGCTCTACAATGAGCAGTTCTTC,CASRSTSGGLYNEQFF
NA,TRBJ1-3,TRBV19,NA,TGTGCCAGTAGGTCACGACAGAGAAGAAACACCATATATTTT,CASRSRQRRNTIYF
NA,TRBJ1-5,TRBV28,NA,TGTGCCAGCAGTTTATTGTGGGGACCTCGGGGGGAACAGCCCCAGCATTTT,CASSLLWGPRGEQPQHF
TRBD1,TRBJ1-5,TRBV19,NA,TGTGCCAGTAGTATATCGTCAGGACAGGGCCGGAATCAGCCCCAGCATTTT,CASSISSGQGRNQPQHF